This TCR beta chain stems from a study of identical twins. Each CDR3 protein gets one entry after TCRdb re-called the 5' RACE reads with MiXCR. This sample has roughly 190,000 distinct CDR3 sequences, with roughly 15% found just once. CDR3 length: 15 residues. J gave up 4 bases and V 2 bases, and 6 bases lay outside the gene matches. The germline V gene has CDR1 SGHKS and CDR2 YYEKEE (reference sequence). This sample also appeared in a second study, on T cells expressing NK-cell markers.

V gene TRBV5-5 combines with J gene TRBJ2-3; 8 bases match TRBD1. The specimen sequenced was CD8+ T cells sorted from blood. The TCR was taken from a woman aged 18-29 years in good health. This CDR3 reads CASSFTGGLADTQYF. CDR3 bases: TGTGCCAGCAGCTTCACAGGGGGACTCGCAGATACGCAGTATTTT.